These 14 T cell receptor beta chains were sequenced from one sample in a study of T cell responses to AZD1222 COVID-19 vaccine. Using immunoSEQ multiplex PCR, the repertoire was profiled, and TCRdb retains in-frame clones only, with some absent. The sample holds under 150,000 clones, about 90% seen once. The sample consisted of peripheral blood, taken 28 days after the second AZD1222 dose. These receptors all stem from an adult who received the AZD1222 COVID-19 vaccine.

J is TRBJ2-1 and V is TRBV7-9; no clear D. The CDR3 sequence is 15 residues long. Trimming pared 2 bases from V and 1 base from J, leaving 9 bases between. Germline V gene lookup returns CDR1 SEHNR and CDR2 FQNEAQ (reference sequence). CDR3 in amino acids: CASSLTAGSYNEQFF. Here the CDR3 DNA reads TGTGCCAGCAGCTTAACAGCTGGATCCTACAATGAGCAGTTCTTC.

The chain employs TRBV10-1 and TRBJ2-1, with TRBD2 identical over 12 bases. The CDR3 is made up of 15 amino acids. The V gene's germline CDR1 is WNHNN and CDR2 SYGVQD (reference sequence). Trimming took 8 bases from V and 7 from J; bases not matched to a gene: 9. The CDR3 region has the DNA TGCGCCAGCGCTCTAGCGGGAGGGCCGCAAAATGAGCAGTTCTTC. Its protein is CASALAGGPQNEQFF.

The DNA for the CDR3 is TGTGCCAGCAGTTACTCGACCAGCGACTCCTACGAGCAGTACTTC. Translation gives CASSYSTSDSYEQYF. The chain uses TRBV6-5 and TRBJ2-7, with unresolved D. This CDR3 comprises 15 residues. The germline V gene encodes CDR1 MNHEY and CDR2 SVGAGI. Trimming cost V 0 bases and J 0 bases, with 9 bases left between them.

This chain joins TRBV12-3 or TRBV12-4 and TRBJ2-7, with D uncertain. With 7 bases removed from V and 3 bases from J, the gap between germline ends came to 10 bases. This CDR3 region has 12 residues. The CDR3 bases are TGTGCCAGCACTTTTTCCGGCTACGAGCAGTACTTC. Encoded protein: CASTFSGYEQYF.

The gene calls are TRBV11-3 and TRBJ2-7, with 11 bases matching TRBD1. Germline loops: CDR1 SGHNT, CDR2 YENEEA. The CDR3 has 14 residues. The V gene end was trimmed by 5 bases and the J gene end by 3 bases; junction bases not matched to a gene: 3. The CDR3 protein is CASSPGQGVYEQYF. The CDR3 region has the DNA TGTGCCAGCAGCCCGGGACAGGGGGTCTACGAGCAGTACTTC.

The chain recombines TRBV7-3 with TRBJ2-2; no firm D call. The V gene lost 5 bases and the J gene lost 1 base, with 8 bases spanning the gap. Germline V lookup: CDR1 SGHTA, CDR2 FQGTGA. CDR3 length: 14 amino acids. This chain's CDR3 is CASSLQMNTGELFF. The CDR3 nucleotides are TGTGCCAGCAGCCTCCAGATGAACACCGGGGAGCTGTTTTTT.

The chain has TRBV27 and TRBJ1-6; D not resolved. CDR1 and CDR2 (germline): MNHEY, SMNVEV (reference sequence). The V and J ends lost 2 bases and 15 bases respectively, with 17 bases between them. The CDR3 is made up of 14 amino acids. The CDR3 coding sequence is TGTGCCAGCAGTTTAGTTGGGGAGCCTAGGCTCCTCCACTTT. It codes for CASSLVGEPRLLHF.

The chain has TRBV19 and TRBJ1-4, with 9 positions matching TRBD1. V shed 5 bases, J shed 4 bases, and the junction held 8 bases outside the gene matches. Germline V gene lookup returns CDR1 LNHDA and CDR2 SQIVND (reference sequence). The CDR3 has 16 residues. The CDR3 loop reads CASSPTRTGDNEKLFF. For the CDR3, the DNA is TGTGCCAGTAGTCCTACCCGGACAGGGGATAATGAAAAACTGTTTTTT.

The V call is TRBV28, the J call TRBJ1-1; D uncertain. V was pared by 8 bases and J by 8 bases, with 12 bases between. The CDR3 spans 11 residues. Germline lookup yields CDR1 MDHEN and CDR2 SYDVKM. The DNA for the CDR3 is TGTGCCAGCGCGAAGGGCTGGGAAGCTTTCTTT. This gives the protein CASAKGWEAFF.

The chain uses TRBV5-1 and TRBJ2-5, with D hard to call. Germline V CDR1 and CDR2: SGHRS, YFSETQ. V was shortened by 4 bases and J by 3 bases, with 13 bases between the two germline ends. CDR3 length equals 14 residues. As DNA, the CDR3 is TGCGCCAGCAGCGAGGTGACGACCAAAGAGACCCAGTACTTC. Translating it yields CASSEVTTKETQYF.

This sequence joins TRBV14 and TRBJ1-1; D not resolved. Germline V gives CDR1 SGHDN, CDR2 FVKESK. There are 13 residues in the CDR3. V was trimmed by 1 base and J by 7 bases, leaving 10 bases between them. The DNA for the CDR3 is TGTGCCAGCAGCCAAGGAGGGTGGGGTGAAGCTTTCTTT. It encodes CASSQGGWGEAFF.

CDR3 bases: TGTGCCAGCACCCCTTACAGGGATCATAATTCACCCCTCCACTTT. Its translation: CASTPYRDHNSPLHF. The chain uses TRBV6-6 and TRBJ1-6; TRBD1 might be the D (6 bases). The CDR3 length is 15 residues. The V and J ends lost 7 bases and 5 bases respectively, with 15 bases between them. CDR1 and CDR2 from the germline V gene are MNHNY and SVGAGI (reference sequence).

The rearrangement joins TRBV18 to TRBJ2-1, with D maybe TRBD2 (6 bases). The ends were cut back, 4 bases at V and 2 bases at J, with 6 bases in the middle. CDR3 length: 13 residues. Per the germline V gene, CDR1 is KGHSH and CDR2 is LQKENI. In DNA form, the CDR3 reads TGTGCCAGCTCACTAGCGGCCTACAATGAGCAGTTCTTC. Translating gives CASSLAAYNEQFF.

The chain recombines TRBV13 with TRBJ2-2; a weak D match, TRBD2 (5 bases). V lost 5 bases, J lost 3 bases, and 22 bases lay in between. The CDR3 contains 18 residues. The germline V gene has CDR1 PRHDT and CDR2 FYEKMQ (reference sequence). The CDR3 DNA follows: TGTGCCAGCAGCCCTCGGGGTCTGGGAGCGAGGTACACCGGGGAGCTGTTTTTT. This encodes CASSPRGLGARYTGELFF. The variable domain in full, with the rest retrieved from reference TRBV13 and TRBJ2-2, is AAGVIQSPRHLIKEKRETATLKCYPIPRHDTVYWYQQGPGQDPQFLISFYEKMQSDKGSIPDRFSAQQFSDYHSELNMSSLELGDSALYFCASSPRGLGARYTGELFFGEGSRLTVL.